This TCR beta chain was captured in a study of T cells in Graves' hyperthyroidism and ophthalmopathy. The TCR beta CDR3 regions underwent amplification using RNA transcripts as the source. Carried out on the TCR CDR3, a first-round RT-PCR used the HTBI primer set. MiXCR was run by TCRdb on the multiplex PCR reads, yielding one entry per CDR3 protein. The sample shows about 480,000 distinct CDR3 sequences, 14% of them seen only once. Each diagnosis drew on symptoms, thyroxine, TRAb, thyroid ultrasound and orbital computed tomography findings. Trimming at V came to 2 bases and at J to 5 bases, leaving 2 bases not matched to a gene. The CDR3 runs 13 residues. Germline-derived CDR1 and CDR2 are SNHLY and FYNNEI. This clonotype was detected many times.

The chain joins TRBV2 to TRBJ1-1; 7 bases are shared with TRBD1. This TCR was recovered from a woman under 30 with Graves' hyperthyroidism. What was sequenced was blood. CDR3 DNA: TGTGCCAGCAGTGAACAGGGGGAAACTGAAGCTTTCTTT. This translates into CASSEQGETEAFF. Full variable domain (remainder filled in from reference TRBV2 and TRBJ1-1): EPEVTQTPSHQVTQMGQEVILRCVPISNHLYFYWYRQILGQKVEFLVSFYNNEISEKSEIFDDQFSVERPDGSNFTLKIRSTKLEDSAMYFCASSEQGETEAFFGQGTRLTVV.